The sequence of this T cell receptor beta chain was determined in a study of early T cells in non-severe SARS-CoV-2 infection. Whole-study context: Bulk RNA taken from unsorted whole blood was sequenced, leaving chains unpaired. Study conclusions and caveats: Matching against VDJdb likely underestimated virus-specific expansions, favoring anti-spike CD8.

This clonotype was observed many times. The antigen remains unidentified. The length of the CDR3 is 14 residues. The V end lost 0 bases, the J end lost 7 bases, and 11 bases lay between the germline ends. Germline V lookup: CDR1 SGHNT, CDR2 YYREEE (reference sequence). The TCR library protocol was used to attach unique molecular identifiers. These identifiers were attached to individual cDNA molecules. TCRdb ran MiXCR on the 5' RACE reads and lists one entry per CDR3 protein. This sample has 50,000 to 80,000 distinct CDR3 sequences, with 4.9% found just once. This chain links TRBV5-4 with TRBJ2-1, with D perhaps TRBD2 (6 bases). Sequences were obtained from whole blood. This receptor was identified in an adult who was a healthcare worker with PCR-confirmed SARS-CoV-2 infection or an uninfected control (not recorded which). The CDR3 DNA follows: TGTGCCAGCAGCTTGGCTGCGGGGTCGAATGAGCAGTTCTTC. It encodes CASSLAAGSNEQFF.